The 25 T cell receptor beta chains reported below all come from one sample, sequenced in a study of a mutant IDH1 vaccine in newly diagnosed glioma. Indicated time point: week 35, safety follow-up. What each vaccine dose contained was 300 ug of mutant IDH1 20-mer peptide, accompanied by topical imiquimod. Profiled with immunoSEQ multiplex PCR; TCRdb holds only in-frame clones, not every one. This table holds 31,000 or so clones, more than 75% found once. Their antigens remain unidentified. Sequencing was performed on PBMCs, taken from a glioma patient whose treatment included an IDH1 peptide vaccine. These receptor sequences come from a man aged 25-40 years with glioma.

The CDR3 DNA sequence: TGTGCTAGTGGTTTGAGGCGGGACAGGGTGTTTGGGGGTGAGCAGTTCTTC. Its translation is CASGLRRDRVFGGEQFF. The chain combines TRBV12-5 with TRBJ2-1; the match to TRBD1 covers 9 bases. The ends lost 2 bases at V and 9 bases at J; junction bases unmatched: 14. Germline CDR1 is LGHNT and CDR2 is FRNRAP. There are 17 residues in the CDR3.

The V call is TRBV5-4, the J call TRBJ2-3; D is uncertain. Germline CDR1 and CDR2: SGHNT and YYREEE (reference sequence). The length of the CDR3 is 14 residues. Trimming cost V 0 bases and J 2 bases, with 7 bases left between them. The CDR3 bases are TGTGCCAGCAGCTTGGCTCCTTCCACAGATACGCAGTATTTT. Amino acid sequence: CASSLAPSTDTQYF.

The V gene is TRBV7-2, the J gene TRBJ2-1; D call uncertain. V shed 5 bases and J shed 5 bases, with 4 bases lying between them. The CDR3 runs 11 residues. CDR1 and CDR2 from the germline V gene are SGHTA and FQGNSA. In DNA form, the CDR3 reads TGTGCCAGCAGCCCCCACAATGAGCAGTTCTTC. Its protein is CASSPHNEQFF.

About this clone: The junction and the germline gene differ at one end; a read error may be behind it. The chain employs TRBV10-3 and TRBJ1-1; no reliable D call. The CDR3 extends over 10 amino acids. Germline V gene lookup returns CDR1 ENHRY and CDR2 SYGVKD. CDR3 protein: CAISGLVWRF. The CDR3 nucleotides read TGTGCCATCAGTGGATTGGTTTGGCGATTT.

The V gene is TRBV15, the J gene TRBJ1-5; D remains ambiguous. Germline CDR1 reads LNHNV; CDR2 reads YYDKDF (reference sequence). The V and J ends lost 2 bases and 5 bases respectively, with 4 bases between them. The CDR3 is 12 amino acids. CDR3 loop: CATSRLDQPQHF. The DNA for the CDR3 is TGTGCCACCAGCAGACTAGATCAGCCCCAGCATTTT.

The genes are TRBV9 and TRBJ2-1; TRBD2 agrees at 10 bases. The CDR3 is 18 residues long. V dropped 0 bases and J dropped 0; count of bases not matched to a gene: 6. Germline CDR1 and CDR2: SGDLS and YYNGEE. The DNA of the CDR3 is TGTGCCAGCAGCGTAGTTGGACTAGCGGCGAGCTCCTACAATGAGCAGTTCTTC. It specifies CASSVVGLAASSYNEQFF.

In nucleotides, the CDR3 is TGTGCCAGCAGCCCCGGGCAGGGCCGAAACACCATATATTTT. It encodes CASSPGQGRNTIYF. The chain couples TRBV7-9 to TRBJ1-3; the D gene is possibly TRBD1 (5 bases). This CDR3 spans 14 amino acids. The V and J ends lost 5 bases and 5 bases respectively, with 13 bases between them. CDR1 and CDR2 from the germline V gene are SEHNR and FQNEAQ (reference sequence).

The J gene is TRBJ2-1, the V gene TRBV5-1, with 7 bases fitting TRBD2. V lost 4 bases, J lost 9 bases, and 16 bases stayed unmatched. The CDR3 is made up of 16 amino acids. The germline gives CDR1 SGHRS, CDR2 YFSETQ. CDR3 bases: TGCGCCAGCAGCCAACAGTCTGGGGCGGGAGTGGGTGAGCAGTTCTTC. Protein sequence: CASSQQSGAGVGEQFF. Drawing the rest from reference TRBV5-1 and TRBJ2-1, the complete variable domain is KAGVTQTPRYLIKTRGQQVTLSCSPISGHRSVSWYQQTPGQGLQFLFEYFSETQRNKGNFPGRFSGRQFSNSRSEMNVSTLELGDSALYLCASSQQSGAGVGEQFFGPGTRLTVL.

CDR3 coding DNA: TGTGCCGCTGCCGATCCGGGCTATGGCTACACCTTC. This sequence encodes CAAADPGYGYTF. The chain uses TRBV28 and TRBJ1-2; no clear D gene. CDR3 size: 12 residues. V gave up 11 bases and J gave up 4 bases, with 14 bases separating them. Germline values: CDR1 MDHEN, CDR2 SYDVKM.

The rearrangement links TRBV5-1 to TRBJ2-1; D may be TRBD2 (6 bases). The germline V gene has CDR1 SGHRS and CDR2 YFSETQ. The CDR3 has 13 residues. V lost 0 bases, J lost 12 bases, and 13 bases lay in between. This chain's CDR3 is CASSLDLGGGQFF. CDR3 DNA: TGCGCCAGCAGCTTGGATCTTGGGGGAGGGCAGTTCTTC.

The chain is built from TRBV6-4 and TRBJ2-3; 11 positions agree with TRBD2. CDR1 is MRHNA, CDR2 SNTAGT, per germline. Trimming at V came to 6 bases and at J to 5 bases, leaving 7 bases not matched to a gene. The length of the CDR3 is 15 residues. The CDR3 DNA reads as TGTGCCAGCAGACTAGCGGGAGCGAATGGAGATACGCAGTATTTT. This translates into CASRLAGANGDTQYF.

The chain has TRBV6-1 and TRBJ2-3; D possibly corresponds to TRBD2 (6 bases). The CDR3 is made up of 15 amino acids. V lost 5 bases and J 0 bases, leaving 12 bases between the germline ends. Germline values: CDR1 MNHNS, CDR2 SASEGT. CDR3 nucleotide sequence: TGTGCCAGCAGTCTCGGGGGTTCTAGCACAGATACGCAGTATTTT. Amino acids: CASSLGGSSTDTQYF.

This clone was observed a few times. V and J are TRBV5-1 and TRBJ1-4, with D perhaps TRBD1 (5 bases). The V gene lost 7 bases and the J gene lost 4 bases, with 11 bases spanning the gap. CDR3 size: 13 residues. The germline gives CDR1 SGHRS, CDR2 YFSETQ. The CDR3 sequence is CASRGSNNEKLFF. DNA of the CDR3: TGCGCCAGCCGGGGCAGTAATAATGAAAAACTGTTTTTT.

V gene TRBV29-1 combines with J gene TRBJ2-5; 7 bases align to TRBD2. Per the germline V gene, CDR1 is SQVTM and CDR2 is ANQGSEA. Trimming at V came to 8 bases and at J to 5 bases, leaving 17 bases not matched to a gene. The CDR3 runs to 15 residues. For the CDR3, the DNA is TGCAGCTCTGAGCGTCTGGCGGGAGATGGGGAGACCCAGTACTTC. Its translation is CSSERLAGDGETQYF.

The rearrangement uses TRBV6-5 and TRBJ1-1; D remains ambiguous. Germline CDR1 MNHEY, CDR2 SVGAGI. V shed 5 bases and J shed 5 bases, with 12 bases lying between them. The CDR3 runs to 13 residues. The CDR3: CASSPQSGTEAFF. The DNA for the CDR3 is TGTGCCAGCAGTCCCCAATCGGGTACTGAAGCTTTCTTT.

The chain is built from TRBV6-5 and TRBJ1-2; unclear D gene. The CDR3 consists of 14 residues. Trimming stripped 7 bases from V and 0 bases from J, with 12 bases between. Germline V gene sequence: CDR1 MNHEY, CDR2 SVGAGI. CDR3 sequence: CASTYRASNYGYTF. In nucleotides, the CDR3 is TGTGCCAGCACTTATAGGGCCTCTAACTATGGCTACACCTTC.

The V and J genes are TRBV27 and TRBJ1-2, with D unresolved. The germline V gene has CDR1 MNHEY and CDR2 SMNVEV (reference sequence). The CDR3 totals 11 residues. Trimming pared 5 bases from V and 8 bases from J, leaving 9 bases between. The CDR3 DNA sequence: TGTGCCAGCAGTAGCCTTGGGGGCTACACCTTC. Protein sequence: CASSSLGGYTF.

J is TRBJ1-4 and V is TRBV5-1; 9 bases match TRBD1. CDR3 length equals 16 residues. Germline-derived CDR1 and CDR2 are SGHRS and YFSETQ. V shed 4 bases, J shed 0 bases, and the junction held 4 bases outside the gene matches. CDR3 nucleotides: TGCGCCAGCAGCCCCGACAGGGGGTCAACTAATGAAAAACTGTTTTTT. Its translation is CASSPDRGSTNEKLFF.

The CDR3 loop is CASRPGQGAWEQYF. CDR3 DNA sequence: TGTGCCAGTAGACCGGGACAGGGGGCCTGGGAGCAGTACTTC. The rearrangement joins TRBV19 to TRBJ2-7; 12 bases agree with TRBD1. CDR1 and CDR2 from the germline V gene are LNHDA and SQIVND (reference sequence). The trim removed 6 bases at V and 7 bases at J, leaving 7 bases unmatched. This CDR3 comprises 14 residues.

The chain is built from TRBV5-5 and TRBJ1-5; maybe TRBD1 (6 bases). Germline V CDR1 and CDR2: SGHKS, YYEKEE (reference sequence). V lost 3 bases and J 6 bases, leaving 16 bases between the germline ends. The CDR3 consists of 15 residues. The CDR3 region has the DNA TGTGCCAGCAGCTCAGGGGAGTCGGGGAGTCAGCCCCAGCATTTT. Protein product: CASSSGESGSQPQHF.

The genes are TRBV19 and TRBJ1-5, with 7 bases fitting TRBD1. Germline V lookup: CDR1 LNHDA, CDR2 SQIVND (reference sequence). The CDR3 is 16 amino acids. Germline trimming cut 8 bases from V and 0 bases from J; bases unmatched to any gene: 10. CDR3 residues: CASQDRRLDSNQPQHF. In DNA form, the CDR3 reads TGTGCCAGTCAGGACAGGAGACTGGATAGCAATCAGCCCCAGCATTTT.

This clone was seen just once. The gene calls are TRBV6-6 and TRBJ1-2; 7 nucleotides match TRBD1. Trimming cost V 5 bases and J 1 base; bases outside gene matches: 4. This CDR3 is built from 14 residues. Germline CDR1 and CDR2: MNHNY and SVGAGI (reference sequence). CDR3 in DNA: TGTGCCAGCAGTCTTCAGGGGGTTAACTATGGCTACACCTTC. This codes for CASSLQGVNYGYTF.

This clone was counted only a few times. Other DNA sequences in the same sample also yield this CDR3. The chain combines TRBV9 with TRBJ1-1; no firm D call. Trimming cost V 0 bases and J 1 base, with 7 bases left between them. Germline assignment: CDR1 SGDLS and CDR2 YYNGEE. The CDR3 spans 14 residues. The CDR3 DNA follows: TGTGCCAGCAGCGTAGGTGCGGAGAACACTGAAGCTTTCTTT. Protein sequence: CASSVGAENTEAFF.

This clone showed up just once. The chain carries TRBV2 and TRBJ1-4; a weak D match, TRBD1 (5 bases). CDR3 size: 17 residues. Per the germline V gene, CDR1 is SNHLY and CDR2 is FYNNEI. V gave up 2 bases and J gave up 0 bases, with 13 bases separating them. For the CDR3, the DNA is TGTGCCAGCAGTGAATGGGGCGGCGATGCAACTAATGAAAAACTGTTTTTT. It yields the protein CASSEWGGDATNEKLFF. Combining the CDR3 with reference TRBV2 and TRBJ1-4 gives the whole variable domain EPEVTQTPSHQVTQMGQEVILRCVPISNHLYFYWYRQILGQKVEFLVSFYNNEISEKSEIFDDQFSVERPDGSNFTLKIRSTKLEDSAMYFCASSEWGGDATNEKLFFGSGTQLSVL.

By sample share, this clone is medium-sized (0.01 to 0.1%). The rearrangement uses TRBV10-3 and TRBJ1-1; D gene ambiguous. The CDR3 extends over 13 amino acids. Per germline, CDR1 ENHRY and CDR2 SYGVKD. V was pared by 3 bases and J by 5 bases, with 10 bases between. CDR3 amino acids: CAISDTLWTEAFF. The CDR3 coding sequence is TGTGCCATCAGTGATACACTTTGGACTGAAGCTTTCTTT.